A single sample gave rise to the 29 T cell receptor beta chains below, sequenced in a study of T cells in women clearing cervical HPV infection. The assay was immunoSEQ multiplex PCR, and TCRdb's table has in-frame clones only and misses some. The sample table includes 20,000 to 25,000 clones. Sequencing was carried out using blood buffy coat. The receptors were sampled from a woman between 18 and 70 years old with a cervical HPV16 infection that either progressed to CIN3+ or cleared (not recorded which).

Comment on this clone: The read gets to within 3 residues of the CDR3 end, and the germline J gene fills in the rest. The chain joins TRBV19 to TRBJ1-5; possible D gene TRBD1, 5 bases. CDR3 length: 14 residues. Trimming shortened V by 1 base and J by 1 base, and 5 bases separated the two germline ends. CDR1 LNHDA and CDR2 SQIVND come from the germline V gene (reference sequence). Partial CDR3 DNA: TGTGCCAGTAGTATAGCAGGGAGCAATCAGCCC. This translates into CASSIAGSNQP. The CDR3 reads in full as CASSIAGSNQPQHF. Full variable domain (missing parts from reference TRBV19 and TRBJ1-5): DGGITQSPKYLFRKEGQNVTLSCEQNLNHDAMYWYRQDPGQGLRLIYYSQIVNDFQKGDIAEGYSVSREKKESFPLTVTSAQKNPTAFYLCASSIAGSNQPQHFGDGTRLSIL.

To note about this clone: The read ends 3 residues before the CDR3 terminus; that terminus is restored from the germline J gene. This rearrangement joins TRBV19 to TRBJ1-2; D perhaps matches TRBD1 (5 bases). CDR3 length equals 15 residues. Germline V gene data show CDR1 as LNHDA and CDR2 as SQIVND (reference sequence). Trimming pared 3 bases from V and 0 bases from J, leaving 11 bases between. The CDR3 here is CASSMGLEANYGYTF. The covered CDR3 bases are TGTGCCAGTAGTATGGGACTGGAAGCTAACTATGGC.

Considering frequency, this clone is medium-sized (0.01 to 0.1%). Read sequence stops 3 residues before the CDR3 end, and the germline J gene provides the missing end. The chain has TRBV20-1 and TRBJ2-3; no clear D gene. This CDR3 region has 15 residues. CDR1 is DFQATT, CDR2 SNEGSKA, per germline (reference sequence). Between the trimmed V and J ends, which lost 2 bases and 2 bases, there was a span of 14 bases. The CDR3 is CSARSVDTPTDTQYF. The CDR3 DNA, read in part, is TGCAGTGCTAGATCGGTCGATACTCCCACAGATACG.

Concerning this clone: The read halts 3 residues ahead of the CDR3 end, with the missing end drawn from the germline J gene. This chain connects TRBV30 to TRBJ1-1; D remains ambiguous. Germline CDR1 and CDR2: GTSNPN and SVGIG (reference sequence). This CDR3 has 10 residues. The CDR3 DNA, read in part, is TGTGCCTGCTCGGTTGTGGAA. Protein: CACSVVE. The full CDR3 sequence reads CACSVVEAFF. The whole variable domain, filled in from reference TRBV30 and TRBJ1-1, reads SQTIHQWPATLVQPVGSPLSLECTVEGTSNPNLYWYRQAAGRGLQLLFYSVGIGQISSEVPQNLSASRPQDRQFILSSKKLLLSDSGFYLCACSVVEAFFGQGTRLTVV.

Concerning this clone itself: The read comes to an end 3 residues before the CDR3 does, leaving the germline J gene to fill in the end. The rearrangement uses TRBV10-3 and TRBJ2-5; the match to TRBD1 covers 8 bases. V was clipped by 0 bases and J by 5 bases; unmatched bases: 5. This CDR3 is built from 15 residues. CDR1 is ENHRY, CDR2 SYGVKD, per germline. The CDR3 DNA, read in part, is TGTGCCATCAGTGAGTCCAGGACAGGGAGCGAGACC. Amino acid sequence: CAISESRTGSET. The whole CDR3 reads CAISESRTGSETQYF.

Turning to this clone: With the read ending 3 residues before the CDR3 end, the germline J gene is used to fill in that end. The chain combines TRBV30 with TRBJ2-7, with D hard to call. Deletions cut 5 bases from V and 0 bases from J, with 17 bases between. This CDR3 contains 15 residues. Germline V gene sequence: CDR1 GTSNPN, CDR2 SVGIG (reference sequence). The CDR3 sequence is CAWDGRVESSYEQYF. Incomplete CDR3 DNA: TGTGCCTGGGACGGTCGGGTAGAAAGCTCCTACGAG.

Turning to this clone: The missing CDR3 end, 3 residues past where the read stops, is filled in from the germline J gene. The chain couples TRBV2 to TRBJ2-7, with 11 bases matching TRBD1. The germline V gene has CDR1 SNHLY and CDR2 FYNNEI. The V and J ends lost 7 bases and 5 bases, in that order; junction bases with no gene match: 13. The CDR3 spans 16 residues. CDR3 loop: CASTPGQGVPGDEQYF. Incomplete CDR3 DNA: TGTGCCAGCACCCCGGGACAGGGGGTACCGGGGGACGAG. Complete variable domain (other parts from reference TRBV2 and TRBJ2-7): EPEVTQTPSHQVTQMGQEVILRCVPISNHLYFYWYRQILGQKVEFLVSFYNNEISEKSEIFDDQFSVERPDGSNFTLKIRSTKLEDSAMYFCASTPGQGVPGDEQYFGPGTRLTVT.

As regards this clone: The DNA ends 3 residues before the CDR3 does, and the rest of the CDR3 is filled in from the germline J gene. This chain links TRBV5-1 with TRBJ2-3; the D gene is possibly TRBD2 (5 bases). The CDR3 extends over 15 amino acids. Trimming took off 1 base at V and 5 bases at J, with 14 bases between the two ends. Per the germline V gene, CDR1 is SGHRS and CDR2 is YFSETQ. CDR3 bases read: TGCGCCAGCAGCTTGTTAGGCGGGCTGGAAGATACG. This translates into CASSLLGGLEDT. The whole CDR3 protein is CASSLLGGLEDTQYF.

CDR3 loop: CASSPTGGGDEQFF. The DNA read from the CDR3 is TGTGCCAGCAGCCCCACAGGGGGCGGCGATGAG. The V and J genes are TRBV7-6 and TRBJ2-1; 9 bases line up with TRBD1. Sequencing ends 3 residues short of the CDR3 end; the germline J gene provides the rest. Germline V gives CDR1 SGHVS, CDR2 FNYEAQ. This CDR3 is 14 amino acids long. V was clipped by 5 bases and J by 8 bases; unmatched bases: 7.

CDR3 residues: CASSYSPGVGELFF. Incomplete CDR3 DNA: TGTGCCAGCAGTTACTCACCAGGGGTTGGGGAG. The V call is TRBV6-2 or TRBV6-3, the J call TRBJ2-2; D is perhaps TRBD1 (6 bases). The CDR3 is cut off 3 residues early in the read; its end comes from the germline J gene. The CDR3 has 14 residues. Germline V gives CDR1 MNHEY, CDR2 SVGEGT. The germline V and J ends were trimmed by 0 bases and 8 bases, with 10 bases remaining between them.

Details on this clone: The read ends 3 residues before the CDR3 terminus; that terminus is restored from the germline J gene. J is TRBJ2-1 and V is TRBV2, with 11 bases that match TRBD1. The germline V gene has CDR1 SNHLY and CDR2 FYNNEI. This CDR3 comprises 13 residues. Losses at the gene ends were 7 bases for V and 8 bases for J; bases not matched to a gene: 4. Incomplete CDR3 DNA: TGTGCCAGCACCGGGACAGGGGGATATGAG. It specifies CASTGTGGYE. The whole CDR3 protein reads CASTGTGGYEQFF.

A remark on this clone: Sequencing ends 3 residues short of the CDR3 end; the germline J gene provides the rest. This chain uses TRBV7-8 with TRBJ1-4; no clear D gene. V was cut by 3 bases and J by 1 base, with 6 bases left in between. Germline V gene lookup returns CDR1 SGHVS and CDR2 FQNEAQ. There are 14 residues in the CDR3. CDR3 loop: CASSLVGTNEKLFF. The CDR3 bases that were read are TGTGCCAGCAGCTTGGTCGGAACTAATGAAAAA. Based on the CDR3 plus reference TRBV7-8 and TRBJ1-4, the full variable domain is GAGVSQSPRYKVAKRGQDVALRCDPISGHVSLFWYQQALGQGPEFLTYFQNEAQLDKSGLPSDRFFAERPEGSVSTLKIQRTQQEDSAVYLCASSLVGTNEKLFFGSGTQLSVL.

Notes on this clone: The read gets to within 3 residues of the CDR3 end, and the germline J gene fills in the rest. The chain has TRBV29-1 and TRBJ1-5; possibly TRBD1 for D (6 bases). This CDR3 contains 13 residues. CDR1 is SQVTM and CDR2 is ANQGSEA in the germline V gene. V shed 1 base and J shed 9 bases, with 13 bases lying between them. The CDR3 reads CSVEVGGAGPQHF. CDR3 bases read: TGCAGCGTTGAAGTTGGGGGGGCGGGGCCC. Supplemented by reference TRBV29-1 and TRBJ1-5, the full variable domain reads SAVISQKPSRDICQRGTSLTIQCQVDSQVTMMFWYRQQPGQSLTLIATANQGSEATYESGFVIDKFPISRPNLTFSTLTVSNMSPEDSSIYLCSVEVGGAGPQHFGDGTRLSIL.

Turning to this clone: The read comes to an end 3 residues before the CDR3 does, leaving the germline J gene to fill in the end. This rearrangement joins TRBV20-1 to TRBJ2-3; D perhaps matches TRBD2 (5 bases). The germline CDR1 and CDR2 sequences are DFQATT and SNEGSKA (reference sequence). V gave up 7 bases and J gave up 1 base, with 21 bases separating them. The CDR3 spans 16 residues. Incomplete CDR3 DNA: TGCAGTGTCCCGGAGATAACTAGTATGGGCACAGATACG. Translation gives CSVPEITSMGTDT. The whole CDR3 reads CSVPEITSMGTDTQYF.

CDR3 in amino acids: CAISESREKLFF. CDR3 DNA (partial): TGTGCCATCAGTGAAAGTCGGGAAAAA. J is TRBJ1-4 and V is TRBV10-3; D is uncertain. The missing CDR3 end, 3 residues past where the read stops, is filled in from the germline J gene. Germline-derived CDR1 and CDR2 are ENHRY and SYGVKD. The V end lost 3 bases, the J end lost 8 bases, and 7 bases lay between the germline ends. This CDR3 is 12 amino acids long.

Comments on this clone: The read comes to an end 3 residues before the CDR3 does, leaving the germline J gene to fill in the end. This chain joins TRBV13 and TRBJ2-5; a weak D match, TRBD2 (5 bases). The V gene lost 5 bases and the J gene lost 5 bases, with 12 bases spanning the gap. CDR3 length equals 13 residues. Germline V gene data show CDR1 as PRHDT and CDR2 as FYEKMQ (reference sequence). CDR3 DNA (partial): TGTGCCAGCAGCCCCCGGGGTTACGAGACC. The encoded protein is CASSPRGYET. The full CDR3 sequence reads CASSPRGYETQYF.

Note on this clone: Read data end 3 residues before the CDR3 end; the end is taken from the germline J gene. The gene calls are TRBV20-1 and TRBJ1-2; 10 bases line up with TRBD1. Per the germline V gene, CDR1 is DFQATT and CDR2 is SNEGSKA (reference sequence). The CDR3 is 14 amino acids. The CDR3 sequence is CSARDASTGGGYTF. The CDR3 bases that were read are TGCAGTGCTAGAGACGCCTCGACAGGGGGCGGC.

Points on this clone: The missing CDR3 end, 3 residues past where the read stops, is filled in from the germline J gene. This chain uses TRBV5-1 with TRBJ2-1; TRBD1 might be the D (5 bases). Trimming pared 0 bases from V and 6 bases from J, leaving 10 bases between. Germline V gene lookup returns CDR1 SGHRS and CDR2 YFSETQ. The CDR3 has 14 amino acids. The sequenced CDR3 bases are TGCGCCAGCAGCTTGGCAGGGCCAGGCAATGAG. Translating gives CASSLAGPGNE. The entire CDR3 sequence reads CASSLAGPGNEQFF.

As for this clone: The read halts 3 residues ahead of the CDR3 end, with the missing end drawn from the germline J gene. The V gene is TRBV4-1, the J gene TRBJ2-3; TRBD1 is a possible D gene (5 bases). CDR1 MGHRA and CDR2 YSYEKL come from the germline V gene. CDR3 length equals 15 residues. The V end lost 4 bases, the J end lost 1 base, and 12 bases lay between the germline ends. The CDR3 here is CASSPRTSRTDTQYF. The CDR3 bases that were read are TGCGCCAGCAGCCCCCGGACAAGTCGCACAGATACG.

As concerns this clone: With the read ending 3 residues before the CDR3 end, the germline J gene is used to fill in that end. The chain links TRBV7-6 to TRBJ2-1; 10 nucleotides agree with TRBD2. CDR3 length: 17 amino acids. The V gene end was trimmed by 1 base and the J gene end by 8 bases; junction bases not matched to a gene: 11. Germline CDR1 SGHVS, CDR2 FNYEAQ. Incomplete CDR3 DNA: TGTGCCAGCAGCTTAGGTTCTAGCGGGAGTTATCCCGATGAG. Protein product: CASSLGSSGSYPDE. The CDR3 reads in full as CASSLGSSGSYPDEQFF.

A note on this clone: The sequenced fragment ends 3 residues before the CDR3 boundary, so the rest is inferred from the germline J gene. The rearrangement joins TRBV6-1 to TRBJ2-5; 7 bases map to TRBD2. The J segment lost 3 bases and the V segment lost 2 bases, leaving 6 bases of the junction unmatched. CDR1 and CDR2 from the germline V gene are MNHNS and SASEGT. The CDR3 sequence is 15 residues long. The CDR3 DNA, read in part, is TGTGCCAGCAGTGAACCTGGTCTAGCGGAAGAGACC. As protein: CASSEPGLAEET. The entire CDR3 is CASSEPGLAEETQYF.

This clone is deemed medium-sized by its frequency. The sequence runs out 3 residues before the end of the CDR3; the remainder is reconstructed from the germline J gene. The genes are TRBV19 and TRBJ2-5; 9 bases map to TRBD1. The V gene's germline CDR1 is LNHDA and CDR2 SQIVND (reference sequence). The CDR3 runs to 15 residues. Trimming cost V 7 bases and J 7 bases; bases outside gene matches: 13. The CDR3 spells CASKPGTGRFGTQYF. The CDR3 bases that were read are TGTGCCAGTAAGCCCGGGACAGGGCGATTCGGGACC.

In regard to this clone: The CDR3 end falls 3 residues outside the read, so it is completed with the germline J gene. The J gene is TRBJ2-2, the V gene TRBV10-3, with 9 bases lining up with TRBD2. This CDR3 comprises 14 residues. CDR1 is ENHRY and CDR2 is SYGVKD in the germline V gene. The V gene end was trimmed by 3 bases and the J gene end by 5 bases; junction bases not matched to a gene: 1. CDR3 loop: CAISDAGGTGELFF. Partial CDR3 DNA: TGTGCCATCAGTGATGCGGGAGGGACCGGGGAG.

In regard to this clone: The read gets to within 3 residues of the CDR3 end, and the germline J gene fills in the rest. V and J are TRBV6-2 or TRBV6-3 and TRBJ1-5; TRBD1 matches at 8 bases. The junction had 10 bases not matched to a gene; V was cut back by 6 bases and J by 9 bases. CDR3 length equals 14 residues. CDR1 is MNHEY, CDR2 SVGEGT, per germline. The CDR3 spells CASRWTGIFWPQHF. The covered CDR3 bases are TGTGCCAGCAGATGGACAGGGATTTTTTGGCCC.

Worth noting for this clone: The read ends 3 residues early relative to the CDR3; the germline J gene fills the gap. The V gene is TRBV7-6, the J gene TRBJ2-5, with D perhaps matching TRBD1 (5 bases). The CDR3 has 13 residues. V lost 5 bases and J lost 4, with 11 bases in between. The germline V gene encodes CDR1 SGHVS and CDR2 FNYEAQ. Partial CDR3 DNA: TGTGCCAGCAGCGGACATCACAGAGAGACC. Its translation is CASSGHHRET. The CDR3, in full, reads CASSGHHRETQYF.

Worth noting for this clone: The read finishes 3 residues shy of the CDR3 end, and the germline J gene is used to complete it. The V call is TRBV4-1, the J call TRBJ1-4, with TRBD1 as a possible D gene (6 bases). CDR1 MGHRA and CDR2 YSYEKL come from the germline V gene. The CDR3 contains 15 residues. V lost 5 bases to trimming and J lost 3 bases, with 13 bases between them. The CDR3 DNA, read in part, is TGCGCCAGCAGCAAGCGGGGGGCCCCTAATGAAAAA. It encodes CASSKRGAPNEK. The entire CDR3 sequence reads CASSKRGAPNEKLFF.

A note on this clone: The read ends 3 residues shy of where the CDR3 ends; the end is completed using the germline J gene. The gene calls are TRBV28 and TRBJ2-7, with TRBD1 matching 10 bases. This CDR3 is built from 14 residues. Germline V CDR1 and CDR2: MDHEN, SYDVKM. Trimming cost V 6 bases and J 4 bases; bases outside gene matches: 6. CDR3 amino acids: CASRPGTGVYEQYF. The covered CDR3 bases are TGTGCCAGCAGGCCCGGGACAGGGGTTTACGAG.

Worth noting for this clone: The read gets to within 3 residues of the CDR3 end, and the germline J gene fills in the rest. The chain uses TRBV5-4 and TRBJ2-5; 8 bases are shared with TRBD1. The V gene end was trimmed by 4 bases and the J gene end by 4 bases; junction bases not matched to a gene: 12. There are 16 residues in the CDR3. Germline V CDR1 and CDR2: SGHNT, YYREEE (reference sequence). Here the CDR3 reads CASSAGPGQGGETQYF. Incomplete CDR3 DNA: TGTGCCAGCAGCGCAGGACCAGGACAGGGAGGAGAGACC. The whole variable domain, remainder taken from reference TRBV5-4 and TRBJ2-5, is ETGVTQSPTHLIKTRGQQVTLRCSSQSGHNTVSWYQQALGQGPQFIFQYYREEENGRGNFPPRFSGLQFPNYSSELNVNALELDDSALYLCASSAGPGQGGETQYFGPGTRLLVL.

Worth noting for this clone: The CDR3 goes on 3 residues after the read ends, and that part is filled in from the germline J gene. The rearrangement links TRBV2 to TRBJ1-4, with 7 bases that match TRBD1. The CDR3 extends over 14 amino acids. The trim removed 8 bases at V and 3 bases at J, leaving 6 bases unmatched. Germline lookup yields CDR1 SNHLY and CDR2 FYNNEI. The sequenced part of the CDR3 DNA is TGTGCCAGCGGAAGGCAGGGGGCTAATGAAAAA. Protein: CASGRQGANEK. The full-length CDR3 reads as CASGRQGANEKLFF.